This T cell receptor (beta chain) emerged from a study of blood T cells in healthy people across ages (dated by TCRdb to the mid-2010s). As for the study more broadly: In model experiments, template switching captured about one uniquely barcoded TCR beta cDNA molecule for every two T cells. Four age groups were formed from the donors: young (average 16 years), middle-aged (more than 35), aged (about 62) and long-lived (around 82). Donors of different ages were randomly distributed across sequencing lanes to avoid experimental bias. Using the same blood draw, the study looked at two additional independent replicas of 1 million unique cDNA reads for two donors, one aged 18 to 30 and the other aged 80 or older. Age-related changes in TCR beta repertoire diversity were measured in the study by deep sequencing normalized with unique cDNA molecular identifiers. The investigation overall reported the following: Compared with the aged group, the long-lived group had more naive CD4+ T cells, fewer expanded clones and increased TCR diversity, suggesting age selection. Because the CMV infection status of the donors was unknown, age-related changes in expanded clonotypes may potentially have been confounded. Estimates of total diversity from one million sequenced T cells were regarded as lower bounds and underestimates. A strong correlation was found between observed TCR beta diversity and the percentage of naive T cells measured by flow cytometry. Since profiling was done on bulk unsorted PBMCs, naive and antigen-experienced compartments could not be conclusively compared. Observed TCR beta diversity per million T cells fell roughly linearly with age, and a significant reduction was already apparent by age roughly 40.

V lost 8 bases and J lost 3 bases; the stretch between them is 14 bases long. Taken from cysteine to phenylalanine, the CDR3 has 13 residues. The sequence is cut down to CDR3 DNA, 39 bases in frame from base 1. CDR1 and CDR2 (SNHLY, FYNNEI) derive from the germline V gene. Library preparation used 5' RACE. The instrument was an Illumina HiSeq 2500. A second about 7 to 11 cycle PCR used a sample-barcoded 5' primer and a J-beta primer mix. A template-switch 5' adaptor carrying 12 random nucleotides introduced a unique molecular identifier onto each TCR beta cDNA molecule. Each sample yielded at least 3 million CDR3-containing paired-end reads. First-strand cDNA was synthesized from all RNA with the Mint cDNA synthesis kit, primed by a TRBC-specific oligonucleotide. All cDNA was treated with uracil-DNA glycosylase and then went through a first 18-cycle PCR with the universal primers M1SS and BC2_uni_R. The authors' analysis ran thus. For normalization, 1 million high-quality reads were randomly selected from each sample, with every read carrying a distinct molecular identifier. Reads sharing molecular identifiers were discarded rather than binned into consensus sequences. MiTCR, set to a Q25 quality threshold and the strictest error-elimination algorithm, was used for CDR3 identification, clonotype clustering and error correction. A nonparametric unseen species model with Euler transformation was used to estimate lower-bound total TCR beta diversity. TCRdb took the public reads, trimmed them with fastp at Q25, ran MiXCR for clone calling and kept in-frame beta chains. Each entry merges the rows of one CDR3 protein and shows their most common DNA and genes. It is TCRdb's table, rather than the study itself, that gives the V and J calls and clone size. The sample table contains 1 million or so distinct CDR3 sequences; only one count was recorded for roughly 45% of them. Approximately 20% of the sample comes from the top ten.

Systemically healthy Caucasian individuals from Russia, over 30 in total and aged about 6 to 100 years, were included as donors. Each donor gave ten milliliters of peripheral blood, drawn into EDTA-treated Vacutainer tubes. Ficoll-Paque density-gradient centrifugation was used to isolate PBMCs, with at least 6.5 million per sample. Trizol reagent was used to extract total RNA from the PBMCs, yielding at least 5.5 micrograms per sample. For every donor, flow cytometry on a PBMC aliquot measured the percentage of naive CD45RAhigh/CD27high T cells. Regarding this clonotype: Its antigen has not been determined. It has no much larger one-base neighbor in the sample; base qualities were not kept.

The sequenced sample consisted of blood. The source of this sequence is a woman aged 55-70 years in good health. The chain was built from TRBV2 and TRBJ2-7; TRBD2 could be the D gene, as 6 bases match. Here the CDR3 is given as CASSRIADYEQYF. The bases are TGTGCCAGCTCCCGAATAGCGGACTACGAGCAGTACTTC.